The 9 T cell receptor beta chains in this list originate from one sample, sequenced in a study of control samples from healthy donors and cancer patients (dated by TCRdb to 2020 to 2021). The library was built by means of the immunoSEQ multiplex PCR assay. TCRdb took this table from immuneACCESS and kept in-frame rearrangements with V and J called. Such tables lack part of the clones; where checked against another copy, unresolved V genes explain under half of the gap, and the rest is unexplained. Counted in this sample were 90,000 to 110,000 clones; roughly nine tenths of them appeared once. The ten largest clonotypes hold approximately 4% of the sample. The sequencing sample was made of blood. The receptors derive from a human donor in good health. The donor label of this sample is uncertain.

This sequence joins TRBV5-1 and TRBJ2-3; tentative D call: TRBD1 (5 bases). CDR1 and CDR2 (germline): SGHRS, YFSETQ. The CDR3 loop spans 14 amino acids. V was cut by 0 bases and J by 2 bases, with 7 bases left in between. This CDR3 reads CASSLGQITDTQYF. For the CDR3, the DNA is TGCGCCAGCAGCTTGGGACAGATCACAGATACGCAGTATTTT.

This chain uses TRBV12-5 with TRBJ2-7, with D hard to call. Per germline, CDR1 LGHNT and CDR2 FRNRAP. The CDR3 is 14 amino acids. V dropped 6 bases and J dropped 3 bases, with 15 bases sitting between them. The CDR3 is CASGSSSSYYEQYF. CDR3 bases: TGTGCTAGTGGCTCCAGCAGTAGCTACTACGAGCAGTACTTC.

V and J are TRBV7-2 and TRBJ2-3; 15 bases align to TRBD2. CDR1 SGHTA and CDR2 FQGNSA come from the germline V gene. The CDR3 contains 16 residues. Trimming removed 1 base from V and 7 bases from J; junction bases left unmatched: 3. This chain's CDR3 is CASSLGGTSGGNTQYF. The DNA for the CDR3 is TGTGCCAGCAGCTTAGGAGGGACTAGCGGGGGGAATACGCAGTATTTT.

CDR3 in amino acids: CASSTTDTQYF. The DNA for the CDR3 is TGTGCCAGCAGCACTACAGATACGCAGTATTTT. The gene calls are TRBV7-2 and TRBJ2-3; D unclear. Germline V gene data show CDR1 as SGHTA and CDR2 as FQGNSA. The CDR3 is 11 amino acids. V gave up 5 bases and J gave up 3 bases, with 3 bases separating them.

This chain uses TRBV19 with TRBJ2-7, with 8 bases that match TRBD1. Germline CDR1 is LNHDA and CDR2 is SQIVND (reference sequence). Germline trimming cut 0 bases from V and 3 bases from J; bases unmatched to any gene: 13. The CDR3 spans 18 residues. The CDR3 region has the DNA TGTGCCAGTAGTATAGACGGCGGGACAGGTCGGACTAACTACGAGCAGTACTTC. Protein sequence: CASSIDGGTGRTNYEQYF. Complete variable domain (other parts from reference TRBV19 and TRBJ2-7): DGGITQSPKYLFRKEGQNVTLSCEQNLNHDAMYWYRQDPGQGLRLIYYSQIVNDFQKGDIAEGYSVSREKKESFPLTVTSAQKNPTAFYLCASSIDGGTGRTNYEQYFGPGTRLTVT.

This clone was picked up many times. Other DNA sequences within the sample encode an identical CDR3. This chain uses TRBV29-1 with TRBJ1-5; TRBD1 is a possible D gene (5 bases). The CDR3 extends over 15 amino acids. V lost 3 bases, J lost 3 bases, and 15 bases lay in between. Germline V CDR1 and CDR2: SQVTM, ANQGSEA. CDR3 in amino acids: CSVEDGQGYNQPQHF. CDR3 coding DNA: TGCAGCGTTGAGGATGGGCAGGGCTACAATCAGCCCCAGCATTTT.

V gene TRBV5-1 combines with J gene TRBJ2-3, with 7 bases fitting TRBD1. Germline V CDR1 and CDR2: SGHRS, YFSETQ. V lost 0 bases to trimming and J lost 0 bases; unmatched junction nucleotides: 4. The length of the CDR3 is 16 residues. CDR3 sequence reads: CASSLGPGQSTDTQYF. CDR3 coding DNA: TGCGCCAGCAGCTTGGGGCCGGGACAGAGCACAGATACGCAGTATTTT.

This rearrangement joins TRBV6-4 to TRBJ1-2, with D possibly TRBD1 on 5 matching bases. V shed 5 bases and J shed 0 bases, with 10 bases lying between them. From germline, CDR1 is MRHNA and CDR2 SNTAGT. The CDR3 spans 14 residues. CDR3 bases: TGTGCCAGCAGTCCAGGGTTAGCTAACTATGGCTACACCTTC. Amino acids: CASSPGLANYGYTF.

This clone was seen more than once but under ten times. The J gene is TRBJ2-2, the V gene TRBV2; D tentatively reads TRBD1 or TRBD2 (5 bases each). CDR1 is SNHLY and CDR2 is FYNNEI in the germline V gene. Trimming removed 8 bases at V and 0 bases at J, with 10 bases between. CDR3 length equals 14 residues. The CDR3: CASQSGPNTGELFF. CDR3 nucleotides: TGTGCCAGCCAATCGGGACCGAACACCGGGGAGCTGTTTTTT.